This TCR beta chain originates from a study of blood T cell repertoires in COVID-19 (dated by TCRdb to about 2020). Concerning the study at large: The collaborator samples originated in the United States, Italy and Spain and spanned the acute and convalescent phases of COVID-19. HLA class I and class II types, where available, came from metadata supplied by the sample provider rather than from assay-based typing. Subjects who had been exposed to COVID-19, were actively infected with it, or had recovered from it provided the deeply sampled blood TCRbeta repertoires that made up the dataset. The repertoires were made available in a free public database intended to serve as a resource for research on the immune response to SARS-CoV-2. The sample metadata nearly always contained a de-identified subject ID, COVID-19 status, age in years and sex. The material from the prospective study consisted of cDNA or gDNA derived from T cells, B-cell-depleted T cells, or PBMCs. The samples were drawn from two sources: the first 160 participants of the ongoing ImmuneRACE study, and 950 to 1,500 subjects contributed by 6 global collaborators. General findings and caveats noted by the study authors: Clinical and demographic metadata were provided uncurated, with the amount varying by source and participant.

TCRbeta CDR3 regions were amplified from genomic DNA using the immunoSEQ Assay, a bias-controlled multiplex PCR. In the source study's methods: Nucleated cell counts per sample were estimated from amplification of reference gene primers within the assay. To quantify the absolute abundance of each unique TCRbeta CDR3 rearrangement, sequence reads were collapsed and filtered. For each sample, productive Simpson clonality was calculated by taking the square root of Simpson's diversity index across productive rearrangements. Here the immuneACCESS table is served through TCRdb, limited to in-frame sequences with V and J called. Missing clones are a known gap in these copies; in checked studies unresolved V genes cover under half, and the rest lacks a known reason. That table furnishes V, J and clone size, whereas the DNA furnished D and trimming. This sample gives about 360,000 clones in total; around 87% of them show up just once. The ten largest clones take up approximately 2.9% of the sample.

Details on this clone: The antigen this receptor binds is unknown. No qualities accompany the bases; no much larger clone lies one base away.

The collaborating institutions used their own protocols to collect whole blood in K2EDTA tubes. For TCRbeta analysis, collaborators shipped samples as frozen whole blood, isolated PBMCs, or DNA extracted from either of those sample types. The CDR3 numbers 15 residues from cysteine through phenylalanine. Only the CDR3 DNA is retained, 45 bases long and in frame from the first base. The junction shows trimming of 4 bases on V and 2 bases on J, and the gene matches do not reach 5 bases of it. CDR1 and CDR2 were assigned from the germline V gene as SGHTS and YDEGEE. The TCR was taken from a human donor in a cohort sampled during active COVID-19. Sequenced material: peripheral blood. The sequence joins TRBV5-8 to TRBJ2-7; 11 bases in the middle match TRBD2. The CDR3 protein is CASSRGTSGTYEQYF. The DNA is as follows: TGTGCCAGCAGCCGCGGGACTAGCGGAACCTACGAGCAGTACTTC.